Following are 16 T cell receptor beta chains from one sample sequenced in a study of blood T cell repertoires in COVID-19. The protocol was immunoSEQ multiplex PCR, while the TCRdb copy is restricted to in-frame clones and leaves out a portion. There are around 210,000 clones in the sample; about three quarters occur only once, and 5.5% lies in the top ten. Sequencing was done on a sample of peripheral blood. Receptors were obtained from a woman between 65 and 79 years old with acute or convalescent COVID-19.

The V and J genes are TRBV18 and TRBJ2-1, with TRBD1 as a possible D gene (6 bases). The CDR3 has 13 amino acids. V was shortened by 3 bases and J by 4 bases, with 7 bases between the two germline ends. Germline-derived CDR1 and CDR2 are KGHSH and LQKENI. This chain's CDR3 is CASSPDRYNEQFF. The CDR3 nucleotides are TGTGCCAGCTCACCCGACAGGTACAATGAGCAGTTCTTC.

The rearrangement uses TRBV24-1 and TRBJ2-3; 9 bases map to TRBD1. V was clipped by 4 bases and J by 4 bases; unmatched bases: 11. The CDR3 spans 17 residues. Germline V gene sequence: CDR1 KGHDR, CDR2 SFDVKD. The CDR3 reads CATSDSVPGQGPDTQYF. The DNA for the CDR3 is TGTGCCACCAGTGACTCAGTCCCGGGACAGGGCCCAGATACGCAGTATTTT.

The genes are TRBV28 and TRBJ1-5; TRBD1 matches 7 bases. Germline CDR1 reads MDHEN; CDR2 reads SYDVKM. J lost 9 bases, V lost 4 bases, and 15 bases had no gene match. The CDR3 totals 16 residues. CDR3 amino acids: CASSSPSLTGPGPQHF. The DNA of the CDR3 is TGTGCCAGCAGTTCCCCTTCATTGACAGGGCCAGGGCCCCAGCATTTT.

This chain links TRBV5-4 with TRBJ2-5, with TRBD1 as a possible D gene (5 bases). The V and J ends lost 4 bases and 3 bases respectively, with 16 bases between them. Per germline, CDR1 SGHNT and CDR2 YYREEE (reference sequence). The CDR3 spans 15 residues. DNA for the CDR3: TGTGCCAGCAGCCCCCAGGGTGTGCACGAAGAGACCCAGTACTTC. It encodes CASSPQGVHEETQYF. Full variable domain (remainder filled in from reference TRBV5-4 and TRBJ2-5): ETGVTQSPTHLIKTRGQQVTLRCSSQSGHNTVSWYQQALGQGPQFIFQYYREEENGRGNFPPRFSGLQFPNYSSELNVNALELDDSALYLCASSPQGVHEETQYFGPGTRLLVL.

A note on this clone: Other nucleotide sequences in the sample specify the same CDR3. The chain has TRBV5-1 and TRBJ1-1; 10 bases are a match to TRBD1. The V and J ends lost 1 base and 4 bases, in that order; junction bases with no gene match: 1. Germline CDR1 SGHRS, CDR2 YFSETQ. This CDR3 has 14 amino acids. The DNA of the CDR3 is TGCGCCAGCAGCTTGCGGACAGGGGGCACTGAAGCTTTCTTT. Protein: CASSLRTGGTEAFF. Full variable domain (missing parts from reference TRBV5-1 and TRBJ1-1): KAGVTQTPRYLIKTRGQQVTLSCSPISGHRSVSWYQQTPGQGLQFLFEYFSETQRNKGNFPGRFSGRQFSNSRSEMNVSTLELGDSALYLCASSLRTGGTEAFFGQGTRLTVV.

Ten or more counts support this clone. The chain links TRBV5-6 to TRBJ2-7, with D possibly TRBD1 on 5 matching bases. The germline CDR1 and CDR2 sequences are SGHDT and YYEEEE. This CDR3 region has 13 residues. Between the trimmed V and J ends, which lost 2 bases and 6 bases, there was a span of 12 bases. CDR3 protein: CASSFKGSGEQYF. CDR3 DNA: TGTGCCAGCAGCTTTAAGGGGTCGGGCGAGCAGTACTTC.

The genes are TRBV5-1 and TRBJ2-7; a possible D gene is TRBD1 (5 bases). Per the germline V gene, CDR1 is SGHRS and CDR2 is YFSETQ. The V and J ends lost 4 bases and 3 bases respectively, with 17 bases between them. The CDR3 sequence is 15 residues long. DNA of the CDR3: TGCGCCAGCAGCCCGCGTCAAGGGGTAATCTACGAGCAGTACTTC. Its protein is CASSPRQGVIYEQYF.

This chain connects TRBV21-1 to TRBJ2-3; the table's D gene call, TRBD2, was not cross checked with the DNA. TRBV21-1 is reported as a pseudogene. The CDR3 runs 20 residues. CDR3 coding DNA: TGTGCCAGCAGCCCACCTGGGACACCACGGGGTAGCGGGACCACAGATACGCAGTATTTT. It encodes CASSPPGTPRGSGTTDTQYF.

V gene TRBV28 combines with J gene TRBJ2-1; tentatively, D is TRBD2 (5 bases). Trimming stripped 6 bases from V and 7 bases from J, with 10 bases between. The CDR3 extends over 12 amino acids. In germline, CDR1 is MDHEN, CDR2 SYDVKM. The CDR3 loop reads CASRDRRNEQFF. CDR3 DNA sequence: TGTGCCAGCAGAGATCGGAGGAATGAGCAGTTCTTC.

The rearrangement links TRBV7-9 to TRBJ2-7; D not resolved. CDR1 is SEHNR, CDR2 FQNEAQ, per germline (reference sequence). The CDR3 consists of 11 residues. Trimming took off 5 bases at V and 6 bases at J, with 8 bases between the two ends. The CDR3 region has the DNA TGTGCCAGCAGCAGAGATTCCGAGCAGTACTTC. Its protein is CASSRDSEQYF. Complete variable domain (other parts from reference TRBV7-9 and TRBJ2-7): DTGVSQNPRHKITKRGQNVTFRCDPISEHNRLYWYRQTLGQGPEFLTYFQNEAQLEKSRLLSDRFSAERPKGSFSTLEIQRTEQGDSAMYLCASSRDSEQYFGPGTRLTVT.

This clone was seen just once. The chain carries TRBV19 and TRBJ2-5; 7 bases are shared with TRBD1. The V segment lost 0 bases and the J segment 3 bases; nucleotides outside the gene matches: 4. The CDR3 consists of 15 residues. In germline, CDR1 is LNHDA, CDR2 SQIVND (reference sequence). The CDR3 region has the DNA TGTGCCAGTAGTATAGATGGGGGACAGAAAGAGACCCAGTACTTC. This gives the protein CASSIDGGQKETQYF.

The CDR3 coding sequence is TGTGCCAGCACCGGGCGGGTCTATGAGCAGTTCTTC. The encoded protein is CASTGRVYEQFF. The chain recombines TRBV2 with TRBJ2-1; weak D call: TRBD2 (5 bases). V was cut by 7 bases and J by 8 bases, with 12 bases left in between. The CDR3 runs to 12 residues. The germline V gene encodes CDR1 SNHLY and CDR2 FYNNEI.

The J gene is TRBJ2-1, the V gene TRBV7-7; D is unclear. CDR3 length equals 15 residues. The germline V gene encodes CDR1 SSHAT and CDR2 FNYEAQ (reference sequence). The V gene lost 4 bases and the J gene lost 0 bases, with 10 bases spanning the gap. In DNA, the CDR3 is TGTGCCAGCAGCTCCGCACCGAGCTCCTACAATGAGCAGTTCTTC. This sequence encodes CASSSAPSSYNEQFF.

The chain combines TRBV6-6 with TRBJ1-5; D gene ambiguous. CDR3 length: 15 amino acids. V shed 2 bases and J shed 5 bases, with 13 bases lying between them. Germline CDR1 reads MNHNY; CDR2 reads SVGAGI (reference sequence). The CDR3 spells CASSYTRYSDQPQHF. CDR3 nucleotide sequence: TGTGCCAGCAGTTACACCCGATACTCGGATCAGCCCCAGCATTTT.

A few counts support this clone. The chain couples TRBV20-1 to TRBJ1-2, with a possible D match to TRBD1 (6 bases). Germline V gene sequence: CDR1 DFQATT, CDR2 SNEGSKA (reference sequence). Trimming shortened V by 5 bases and J by 8 bases, and 6 bases separated the two germline ends. The CDR3 consists of 9 residues. The CDR3 reads CSAGQGYTF. DNA of the CDR3: TGCAGTGCTGGACAGGGCTACACCTTC.

This rearrangement joins TRBV5-8 to TRBJ2-3, with a tentative D call TRBD1 (6 bases). CDR3 length equals 15 residues. CDR1 and CDR2 (germline): SGHTS, YDEGEE. Between the trimmed V and J ends, which lost 3 bases and 4 bases, there was a span of 15 bases. CDR3 region: CASSWMSRGADTQYF. The CDR3 DNA reads as TGTGCCAGCAGCTGGATGTCCAGGGGCGCAGATACGCAGTATTTT.